This T cell receptor (beta chain) emerged from a study of cytomegalovirus exposure and HLA in healthy donors. Study-wide results and caveats: V- and J-gene trimming in TCR beta was tied to a missense DCLRE1C variant by an analysis performed later. Confirmation was obtained in vitro that a few CMV-associated chains are specific for CMV antigens. Earlier findings revealed that most TCR beta V segments proved productive either about 90% or about 30% of the time. Highest at DRB1 and lowest at HLA-C, TCR association rates differed among HLA loci in a later analysis.

Comment on this clone: Its antigen is undetermined.

Primers: 60 Vbeta forward and 13 Jbeta reverse. The method was immunoSEQ multiplex PCR; TCRdb's version includes in-frame clones alone and lacks a portion of them. The data show approximately 44,000 clones, with 87% seen just once and more than 7.5% held by the top ten. This CDR3 is 19 amino acids long. V dropped 8 bases and J dropped 6; count of bases not matched to a gene: 25. Per the germline V gene, CDR1 is SGHVS and CDR2 is FNYEAQ. J is TRBJ2-3 and V is TRBV7-6; 8 nucleotides match TRBD2. This TCR derives from a middle-aged woman in good health and CMV-seropositive. The sample consisted of PBMCs. CDR3: CASLKGESLAGEEVDTQYF. The DNA of the CDR3 is TGTGCCAGCTTGAAGGGGGAAAGCCTAGCGGGTGAGGAAGTGGATACGCAGTATTTT.